What follows describes a single T cell receptor beta chain. This sample stems from a study of blood T cell repertoires in COVID-19. The overall study: COVID-19 samples, acute and convalescent, were from the United States, Italy and Spain. T cells, B-cell-depleted T cells, or PBMCs provided the cDNA or gDNA that served as material.

Authors' analysis steps: Scientists estimated how many nucleated cells there were by amplifying reference gene primers. Some clones are missing from TCRdb's copy, which holds only in-frame ones; the method was immunoSEQ multiplex PCR. Clone size and V and J calls were adopted from that table, with D and trimming inferred from the DNA. The profile covers some 37,000 clones, with 80% to 90% appearing a single time and 9% taken by the ten largest. V lost 4 bases, J lost 7 bases, and 7 bases stayed unmatched. From germline, CDR1 is SQVTM and CDR2 ANQGSEA. The CDR3 is 14 residues long. The rearrangement joins TRBV29-1 to TRBJ2-1; 10 nucleotides agree with TRBD2. The clonotype was recovered from a woman in her seventies with acute or convalescent COVID-19. The sequencing input was peripheral blood. DNA for the CDR3: TGCAGCGTTGGGGGGGGACTAGCGACAAATGAGCAGTTCTTC. It yields the protein CSVGGGLATNEQFF.